This T cell receptor beta chain was obtained from a study of blood T cell repertoires in COVID-19. About the research overall: Samples representing acute and convalescent COVID-19 were sourced from the United States, Italy and Spain. From T cells, B-cell-depleted T cells, or PBMCs came the material, which was cDNA or gDNA.

Per the original data handling: The assay estimated nucleated cells by amplifying reference gene primers. Clones were sequenced by immunoSEQ multiplex PCR, and TCRdb holds only the in-frame ones, with some missing. That table furnishes V, J and clone size, whereas the DNA furnished D and trimming. The data show more than 90,000 clones, with about nine tenths seen just once and 7.9% held by the top ten. The sequence was collected from a man in his 70s who had recovered from COVID-19. The sequenced sample consisted of peripheral blood.

The CDR3 bases are TGTGCCAGCAGCTCCCCGTTATCAGATACGCAGTATTTT. Its translation: CASSSPLSDTQYF. The chain carries TRBV5-4 and TRBJ2-3; D is undetermined. Per the germline V gene, CDR1 is SGHNT and CDR2 is YYREEE (reference sequence). V lost 3 bases and J lost 4, with 9 bases in between. The CDR3 is 13 residues long. Variable domain in full (rest from reference TRBV5-4 and TRBJ2-3): ETGVTQSPTHLIKTRGQQVTLRCSSQSGHNTVSWYQQALGQGPQFIFQYYREEENGRGNFPPRFSGLQFPNYSSELNVNALELDDSALYLCASSSPLSDTQYFGPGTRLTVL.